The rows below give T cell receptor beta chains drawn from one sample of a study of cytomegalovirus exposure and HLA in healthy donors. Clones were read by immunoSEQ multiplex PCR, and TCRdb kept only the in-frame ones, dropping some. Among 75,000 to 100,000 clones, roughly three quarters were seen once, and the ten largest hold under 20%. The sequencing sample was made of PBMCs. Every receptor here comes from a woman in her fifties or sixties in good health and CMV-seropositive. Both conserved end residues are part of each CDR3. A D gene is named only where the DNA matches it firmly. Clone size is stated in some rows and not others, as once, few, many or a class when expanded.

TRBD2	-	TRBV6-1	17	TRBJ2-7	CASSAGTSGGPSYEQYF	TGTGCCAGCAGTGCGGGGACTAGCGGGGGGCCCTCCTACGAGCAGTACTTC
-	-	TRBV5-1	15	TRBJ2-5	CASSLVSRAEETQYF	TGCGCCAGCAGCTTGGTGTCGCGGGCTGAAGAGACCCAGTACTTC
-	-	TRBV5-1	16	TRBJ2-3	CASRLLSGRMTDTQYF	TGCGCCAGCCGCCTTTTGTCGGGGAGGATGACAGATACGCAGTATTTT
TRBD1	-	TRBV6-5	15	TRBJ2-7	CASRFMGQGRREQYF	TGTGCCAGCAGATTCATGGGACAGGGTCGAAGGGAGCAGTACTTC
TRBD2	-	TRBV10-2	15	TRBJ2-1	CASESAGVSYNEQFF	TGCGCCAGCGAATCAGCGGGAGTCTCCTACAATGAGCAGTTCTTC
TRBD1	-	TRBV5-1	15	TRBJ1-2	CASSPGQGATYGYTF	TGCGCCAGCAGCCCCGGACAGGGGGCTACCTATGGCTACACCTTC
TRBD1	-	TRBV27	17	TRBJ2-1	CASSLVLGTGGRNEQFF	TGTGCCAGCAGTTTGGTCCTGGGGACAGGGGGACGCAATGAGCAGTTCTTC
-	once	TRBV19	14	TRBJ2-1	CASSSKAAGNEQFF	TGTGCCAGTAGTTCCAAGGCGGCTGGCAATGAGCAGTTCTTC
TRBD1	few	TRBV7-3	17	TRBJ1-3	CASSLTGDRSSGNTIYF	TGTGCCAGCAGCTTAACGGGGGACAGAAGCTCTGGAAACACCATATATTTT
-	-	TRBV19	13	TRBJ2-5	CASNRGTQETQYF	TGTGCCAGTAATAGAGGAACCCAAGAGACCCAGTACTTC
-	few	TRBV2	13	TRBJ2-7	CASSGTGSYEQYF	TGTGCCAGCAGTGGCACAGGGTCCTACGAGCAGTACTTC
-	-	TRBV9	13	TRBJ2-5	CASSVDASETQYF	TGTGCCAGCAGCGTAGACGCGTCGGAGACCCAGTACTTC
TRBD1	-	TRBV28	13	TRBJ1-6	CATGTALNSPLHF	TGTGCCACGGGGACAGCCCTTAATTCACCCCTCCACTTT
TRBD2	-	TRBV2	17	TRBJ2-6	CASSDLGSGSLANVLTF	TGTGCCAGCAGTGATCTGGGTAGCGGGAGTCTGGCCAACGTCCTGACTTTC
TRBD1	-	TRBV5-6	14	TRBJ1-3	CASSLKQGAYTIYF	TGTGCCAGCAGCTTGAAACAGGGGGCTTACACCATATATTTT
TRBD2	-	TRBV15	17	TRBJ2-5	CATGDSGRAWFGETQYF	TGTGCCACCGGGGACAGCGGGAGGGCCTGGTTCGGGGAGACCCAGTACTTC
-	-	TRBV11-2	14	TRBJ1-3	CASSLGLSGNTIYF	TGTGCCAGCAGCTTAGGTCTCTCTGGAAACACCATATATTTT
-	-	TRBV27	17	TRBJ2-4	CASSPGGLAVGKNIQYF	TGTGCCAGCAGTCCCGGGGGGCTAGCTGTCGGCAAAAACATTCAGTACTTC
-	-	TRBV19	17	TRBJ1-2	CASRTAGGFSPSYGYTF	TGTGCCAGTAGGACGGCGGGGGGCTTTTCTCCCTCCTATGGCTACACCTTC
TRBD1	-	TRBV18	14	TRBJ1-5	CASTGQGNNQPQHF	TGTGCCAGCACCGGACAGGGGAACAATCAGCCCCAGCATTTT
TRBD2	-	TRBV29-1	16	TRBJ2-3	CSVDRGLAGETDTQYF	TGCAGCGTTGACCGCGGACTAGCGGGAGAAACAGATACGCAGTATTTT
TRBD2	-	TRBV5-6	17	TRBJ2-5	CASSLVRTSGGEETQYF	TGTGCCAGCAGCTTGGTACGCACTAGCGGAGGGGAAGAGACCCAGTACTTC
TRBD2	-	TRBV9	17	TRBJ2-6	CASSHQPGGSGANVLTF	TGTGCCAGCAGCCATCAACCGGGAGGCTCTGGGGCCAACGTCCTGACTTTC
TRBD2	few	TRBV10-2	15	TRBJ2-3	CASSPLAGVADTQYF	TGCGCCAGCAGCCCACTAGCGGGAGTCGCAGATACGCAGTATTTT
-	-	TRBV19	12	TRBJ1-2	CASQGINYGYTF	TGTGCCAGTCAGGGGATCAACTATGGCTACACCTTC
-	-	TRBV10-3	14	TRBJ1-2	CAISEDGSYYGYTF	TGTGCCATCAGTGAGGACGGGAGTTACTATGGCTACACCTTC
-	-	TRBV6-5	16	TRBJ1-4	CASSYSGTANNEKLFF	TGTGCCAGCAGTTACTCTGGGACTGCCAATAATGAAAAACTGTTTTTC
TRBD2	once	TRBV5-4	15	TRBJ2-7	CASSLGLAGSYEQYF	TGTGCCAGCAGCTTGGGTCTAGCGGGGTCCTACGAGCAGTACTTC
-	-	TRBV4-2	15	TRBJ2-3	CASSQDNADTDTQYF	TGTGCCAGCAGCCAAGATAACGCGGACACAGATACGCAGTATTTT
TRBD1	-	TRBV5-4	13	TRBJ2-7	CASSTGTAYEQYF	TGTGCCAGCAGCACCGGGACAGCTTACGAGCAGTACTTC
-	once	TRBV7-9	16	TRBJ2-2	CASSLVAWAATGELFF	TGTGCCAGCAGCTTAGTGGCGTGGGCCGCCACCGGGGAGCTGTTTTTT
-	-	TRBV6-1	14	TRBJ2-7	CASITIPGGYEQYF	TGTGCCAGCATTACCATCCCCGGCGGATACGAGCAGTACTTC
TRBD1	once	TRBV19	15	TRBJ1-1	CASSIATGLNTEAFF	TGTGCCAGTAGTATAGCGACAGGGTTGAACACTGAAGCTTTCTTT
-	-	TRBV10-1	13	TRBJ2-2	CASSRSPVGELFF	TGCGCCAGCAGCCGATCTCCGGTCGGGGAGCTGTTTTTT
-	-	TRBV10-3	15	TRBJ2-2	CAISGGHKNTGELFF	TGTGCCATCAGTGGGGGACATAAGAACACCGGGGAGCTGTTTTTT
TRBD2	-	TRBV6-5	13	TRBJ2-1	CASSGTPVQKQFF	TGTGCCTCAAGCGGGACTCCTGTTCAAAAGCAGTTCTTC
TRBD1	-	TRBV11-2	17	TRBJ2-7	CASSPLAVGTGTRKQYF	TGTGCCAGCAGCCCACTGGCGGTAGGGACAGGCACCAGAAAGCAGTACTTC
TRBD2	-	TRBV30	14	TRBJ2-1	CAWSWSGTRAEQFF	TGTGCCTGGAGTTGGAGCGGGACCCGCGCTGAGCAGTTCTTC
TRBD1	few	TRBV6-1	14	TRBJ1-3	CASTQGDFGNTIYF	TGTGCCAGCACCCAGGGGGATTTTGGAAACACCATATATTTT
-	-	TRBV11-2	14	TRBJ2-7	CASSFRGFSYEQYF	TGTGCCAGCAGCTTTCGGGGGTTCTCCTACGAGCAGTACTTC
-	once	TRBV10-3	15	TRBJ2-1	CAIQKATGSYNEQFF	TGTGCCATACAAAAGGCTACGGGATCTTACAATGAGCAGTTCTTC
-	few	TRBV2	13	TRBJ2-3	CASSDSHPDTQYF	TGTGCCAGCAGTGACAGTCATCCAGATACGCAGTATTTT
TRBD1	-	TRBV4-1	14	TRBJ2-3	CASSQADRGDTQYF	TGCGCCAGCAGCCAAGCGGACAGGGGGGATACGCAGTATTTT
-	-	TRBV9	16	TRBJ2-2	CASSVGGGTNTGELFF	TGTGCCAGCAGCGTAGGAGGGGGAACGAACACCGGGGAGCTGTTTTTT
-	-	TRBV18	15	TRBJ1-4	CASSSTGGVDEKLFF	TGTGCCAGCTCATCAACGGGGGGAGTGGATGAAAAACTGTTTTTT
TRBD2	-	TRBV4-1	20	TRBJ2-1	CASSQDTGLAGVPSYNEQFF	TGCGCCAGCAGCCAAGATACGGGACTAGCGGGAGTTCCCTCCTACAATGAGCAGTTCTTC
TRBD1	-	TRBV5-8	13	TRBJ2-5	CASRGTGRETQYF	TGTGCCAGCAGGGGGACAGGGAGAGAGACCCAGTACTTC
-	few	TRBV19	11	TRBJ1-1	CASRANTEAFF	TGTGCCAGTAGGGCGAACACTGAAGCTTTCTTT
TRBD1	-	TRBV6-1	15	TRBJ2-3	CASSEDRSPQGTQYF	TGTGCCAGCAGTGAGGACAGGTCCCCACAGGGTACGCAGTATTTT
-	-	TRBV7-9	18	TRBJ2-3	CSSSLGRMGRISTDTQYF	TGTTCCAGCAGCTTAGGGCGGATGGGTAGAATTAGCACAGATACGCAGTATTTT
-	-	TRBV9	13	TRBJ2-2	CASGNRQAGELFF	TGTGCCAGCGGAAACAGGCAGGCCGGGGAGCTGTTTTTT
-	few	TRBV7-9	15	TRBJ1-3	CASSLEQGRGNTIYF	TGTGCCAGCAGTCTCGAACAGGGTCGTGGAAACACCATATATTTT
TRBD2	-	TRBV5-6	15	TRBJ2-7	CASSDGLADSYEQYF	TGTGCCAGCAGCGACGGACTAGCGGACTCCTACGAGCAGTACTTC
-	-	TRBV30	13	TRBJ1-6	CAWADGNNSPLHF	TGTGCCTGGGCGGACGGGAATAATTCACCCCTCCACTTT
TRBD1	-	TRBV28	13	TRBJ1-1	CASSLSGGTEAFF	TGTGCCAGCAGTTTGTCAGGGGGCACTGAAGCTTTCTTT
TRBD2	-	TRBV7-3	14	TRBJ2-7	CASSLTSGKYEQYF	TGTGCCAGCAGCTTAACTAGCGGGAAATACGAGCAGTACTTC
-	few	TRBV4-1	15	TRBJ1-4	CASSQDADEDEKLFF	TGTGCCAGCAGCCAGGATGCAGACGAGGATGAAAAACTGTTTTTT
TRBD2	once	TRBV7-8	15	TRBJ2-2	CASSLRTSGTGELFF	TGTGCCAGCAGCTTACGGACTAGCGGCACCGGGGAGCTGTTTTTT